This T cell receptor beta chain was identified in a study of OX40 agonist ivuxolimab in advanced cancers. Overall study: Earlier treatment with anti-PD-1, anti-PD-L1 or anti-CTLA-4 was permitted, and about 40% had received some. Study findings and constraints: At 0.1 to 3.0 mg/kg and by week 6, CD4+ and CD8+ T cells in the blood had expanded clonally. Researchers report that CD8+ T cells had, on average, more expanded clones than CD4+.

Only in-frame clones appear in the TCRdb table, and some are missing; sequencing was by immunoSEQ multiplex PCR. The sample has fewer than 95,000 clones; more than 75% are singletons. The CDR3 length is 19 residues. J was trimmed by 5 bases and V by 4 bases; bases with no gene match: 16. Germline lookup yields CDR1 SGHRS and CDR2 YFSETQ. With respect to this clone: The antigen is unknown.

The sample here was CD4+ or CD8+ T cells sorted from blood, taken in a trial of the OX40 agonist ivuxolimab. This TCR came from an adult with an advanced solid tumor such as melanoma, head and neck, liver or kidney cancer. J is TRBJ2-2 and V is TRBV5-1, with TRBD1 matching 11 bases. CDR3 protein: CASSPKRDRGAVPTGELFF. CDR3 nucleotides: TGCGCCAGCAGCCCGAAGCGGGACAGGGGGGCGGTACCGACCGGGGAGCTGTTTTTT. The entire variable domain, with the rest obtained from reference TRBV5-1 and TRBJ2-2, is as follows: KAGVTQTPRYLIKTRGQQVTLSCSPISGHRSVSWYQQTPGQGLQFLFEYFSETQRNKGNFPGRFSGRQFSNSRSEMNVSTLELGDSALYLCASSPKRDRGAVPTGELFFGEGSRLTVL.